Each of the 7 T cell receptor beta chains below was sequenced from the same sample in a study of early T cells in non-severe SARS-CoV-2 infection (dated by TCRdb to the early 2020s). Library preparation employed 5' RACE. The listed sequencing device is NextSeq 500. The raw public data were reprocessed by TCRdb itself: fastp quality trimming at Q25, MiXCR clonotype calling, in-frame beta chains only. Rows are combined by CDR3 protein, so each entry shows the most common genes and DNA. This sample holds 55,000 to 80,000 distinct CDR3 sequences; more than 9.5% were observed only once. The top ten clones comprise about 5.8% of the sample. This specimen consisted of whole blood, obtained at baseline. These receptors were obtained from an adult who was a healthcare worker with PCR-confirmed SARS-CoV-2 infection or an uninfected control (not recorded which).

This clonotype was seen at least ten times. The rearrangement joins TRBV11-2 to TRBJ2-7; D is uncertain. V lost 2 bases to trimming and J lost 0 bases, with 17 bases between them. In germline, CDR1 is SGHAT, CDR2 FQNNGV. The CDR3 is 17 residues long. DNA of the CDR3: TGTGCCAGCAGCTTAACCGTTTCACGGTTTAGCTCCTACGAGCAGTACTTC. Translation: CASSLTVSRFSSYEQYF. The variable domain in full, with the rest retrieved from reference TRBV11-2 and TRBJ2-7, is EAGVAQSPRYKIIEKRQSVAFWCNPISGHATLYWYQQILGQGPKLLIQFQNNGVVDDSQLPKDRFSAERLKGVDSTLKIQPAKLEDSAVYLCASSLTVSRFSSYEQYFGPGTRLTVT.

This clonotype was detected a few times. The J gene is TRBJ1-1, the V gene TRBV18; the D gene is possibly TRBD1 (5 bases). The CDR3 has 14 residues. Between the trimmed V and J ends, which lost 3 bases and 4 bases, there was a span of 12 bases. CDR1 and CDR2 from the germline V gene are KGHSH and LQKENI. This chain's CDR3 is CASSPTATPTEAFF. Here the CDR3 DNA reads TGTGCCAGCTCACCGACAGCTACACCCACTGAAGCTTTCTTT.

The table lists this clonotype with a count of one. This chain connects TRBV7-3 to TRBJ2-2; no reliable D call. The CDR3 spans 14 residues. In germline, CDR1 is SGHTA, CDR2 FQGTGA. Trimming stripped 2 bases from V and 6 bases from J, with 10 bases between. The CDR3 protein is CASSLDVTSGELFF. CDR3 DNA sequence: TGTGCCAGCAGCTTAGACGTGACCTCCGGGGAGCTGTTTTTT.

This clonotype was seen many times. The CDR3 DNA reads TGTGCCAGCAGCAGCGGACGGGAGTATAATTCACCCCTCCACTTT. This gives the protein CASSSGREYNSPLHF. The chain carries TRBV7-9 and TRBJ1-6, with no clear D. The ends were cut back, 5 bases at V and 4 bases at J, with 12 bases in the middle. CDR3 length equals 15 residues. Per germline, CDR1 SEHNR and CDR2 FQNEAQ (reference sequence).

This clonotype was counted at least ten times. This chain connects TRBV7-9 to TRBJ1-2; TRBD1 matches at 8 bases. This CDR3 is built from 15 residues. V lost 1 base, J lost 0 bases, and 1 base stayed unmatched. Germline values: CDR1 SEHNR, CDR2 FQNEAQ (reference sequence). The CDR3 loop is CASSLGGQANYGYTF. For the CDR3, the DNA is TGTGCCAGCAGCTTAGGGGGACAGGCTAACTATGGCTACACCTTC.

This chain connects TRBV20-1 to TRBJ2-1; D is uncertain. Germline assignment: CDR1 DFQATT and CDR2 SNEGSKA (reference sequence). The V end lost 0 bases, the J end lost 7 bases, and 7 bases lay between the germline ends. The CDR3 extends over 12 amino acids. CDR3 protein: CSARDSRNEQFF. The CDR3 nucleotides are TGCAGTGCTAGAGATAGTCGGAATGAGCAGTTCTTC.

This chain joins TRBV11-3 and TRBJ2-2; D is possibly TRBD2 (5 bases). The CDR3 extends over 13 amino acids. Trimming took 5 bases from V and 6 from J, leaving 10 bases between them. Looked up from germline, CDR1 is SGHNT and CDR2 is YENEEA. CDR3 sequence: CASSRYGAGELFF. CDR3 coding DNA: TGTGCCAGCAGCCGATACGGGGCCGGGGAGCTGTTTTTT. The variable domain in full, completed from reference TRBV11-3 and TRBJ2-2, reads EAGVVQSPRYKIIEKKQPVAFWCNPISGHNTLYWYLQNLGQGPELLIRYENEEAVDDSQLPKDRFSAERLKGVDSTLKIQPAELGDSAVYLCASSRYGAGELFFGEGSRLTVL.